This T cell receptor (beta chain) was sequenced in a study of blood T cell repertoires in COVID-19. Study in general: Specimens from acute and convalescent COVID-19 originated in the United States, Italy and Spain. The cDNA or gDNA used as material had been derived from T cells, B-cell-depleted T cells, or PBMCs.

This clone was counted a few times. As originally analysed: Amplified reference gene primers provided the basis for estimating nucleated cell counts. Clones were read by immunoSEQ multiplex PCR, and TCRdb kept only the in-frame ones, dropping some. V, J and clone size were drawn from that table, and D and trimming were deduced from the DNA. The sample has around 160,000 clones, more than 70% seen once. CDR3 size: 15 residues. Deletions cut 0 bases from V and 6 bases from J, with 14 bases between. Germline V gene lookup returns CDR1 LNHNV and CDR2 YYDKDF (reference sequence). The TCR was taken from a man in his sixties with active or convalescent COVID-19. Sequencing was done on a sample of peripheral blood. This chain uses TRBV15 with TRBJ1-2; D might be TRBD1 (5 bases). The CDR3 sequence: CATSRDLRGRDGYTF. The CDR3 DNA reads TGTGCCACCAGCAGAGATCTAAGGGGCAGGGATGGCTACACCTTC.